A selection of T cell receptor beta chains follows, all from one sample in a study of shared clonotypes between healthy human individuals. The protocol was immunoSEQ multiplex PCR, while the TCRdb copy is restricted to in-frame clones and leaves out a portion. The sample records 2 million to 3 million clones, 93% being singletons. Sequenced: naive CD4+ T cells from PBMCs. These receptors originate from a man between 18 and 35 years old in good health. Some clones in this sample may be carry-over from other donors' samples. Each CDR3 is given without its conserved first and last residue. Fields, in order: D gene, V gene, CDR3 protein. D genes are given only for firm matches.

D gene: NA; V gene: TRBV7-8; CDR3 protein: ASSNGQYEAF
D gene: NA; V gene: TRBV14; CDR3 protein: ASSQGTDRTDTQY
D gene: NA; V gene: TRBV5-4; CDR3 protein: ASSLARDHNEQF
D gene: TRBD1; V gene: TRBV6-1; CDR3 protein: ASRDRGGPGDGYT
D gene: TRBD2; V gene: TRBV5-1; CDR3 protein: ASSLGASGGNEQF
D gene: NA; V gene: TRBV28; CDR3 protein: ASTTSPWGTEAF
D gene: TRBD2; V gene: TRBV5-1; CDR3 protein: ASSPPLVAGGSTDTQY
D gene: NA; V gene: TRBV7-8; CDR3 protein: ASSLAYETEAF
D gene: NA; V gene: TRBV10-3; CDR3 protein: AISEDLNTEAF
D gene: NA; V gene: TRBV6-5; CDR3 protein: ASSYHGGGYT
D gene: NA; V gene: TRBV7-8; CDR3 protein: ASSFSPHNPFSNQPQH
D gene: NA; V gene: TRBV28; CDR3 protein: ASSFVTENYGYT
D gene: TRBD2; V gene: TRBV5-1; CDR3 protein: ASTRLAGGLRSPDTQY
D gene: TRBD1; V gene: TRBV7-2; CDR3 protein: ASSPDRGAEAF
D gene: TRBD2; V gene: TRBV30; CDR3 protein: AWAGGDTQY
D gene: TRBD2; V gene: TRBV5-4; CDR3 protein: ASSRTSGRVEQY
D gene: NA; V gene: TRBV19; CDR3 protein: ASRSGASNYGYT
D gene: NA; V gene: TRBV6-1; CDR3 protein: ASSEIADPRMN
D gene: NA; V gene: TRBV7-7; CDR3 protein: ASSPPGTGELF
D gene: NA; V gene: TRBV28; CDR3 protein: ASAALDDTEAF
D gene: TRBD1; V gene: TRBV28; CDR3 protein: ASSFQGVNTEAF
D gene: NA; V gene: TRBV7-2; CDR3 protein: ASSSDPEGIEAF
D gene: NA; V gene: TRBV25-1; CDR3 protein: ASSAVNEHQETQY
D gene: TRBD2; V gene: TRBV6-4; CDR3 protein: ASSVWTGIKDKRDQETQY
D gene: NA; V gene: TRBV4-1; CDR3 protein: ASSQQGISYEQY
D gene: NA; V gene: TRBV2; CDR3 protein: ASSGYNEQF
D gene: NA; V gene: TRBV4-3; CDR3 protein: ASSQERQRNEKLF
D gene: NA; V gene: TRBV6-1; CDR3 protein: ASGGNTEAF